The 25 T cell receptor beta chains below come from one sample, sequenced in a study of identical twins. TCRdb re-called the 5' RACE reads through MiXCR, storing one row per CDR3 protein. The sample includes around 280,000 distinct CDR3 sequences, around 8.8% of them seen just once. The data also belong to a second study, concerning yellow fever vaccine responses in identical twins.

The specimen sequenced was memory (CD45RO+) T cells sorted from blood. The source is a woman aged 18-35 years in good health.

This clonotype has at least ten counts. V is TRBV2 and J is TRBJ1-3; D is uncertain. CDR3 length: 16 residues. Trimming pared 6 bases from V and 4 bases from J, leaving 19 bases between. CDR1 SNHLY and CDR2 FYNNEI come from the germline V gene. CDR3 nucleotides: TGTGCCAGCAGGAAGGGAGTCCCGGGCAGCGGAAACACCATATATTTT. It encodes CASRKGVPGSGNTIYF.

The V gene is TRBV6-1, the J gene TRBJ2-1, with 10 positions matching TRBD2. The ends lost 7 bases at V and 5 bases at J; junction bases unmatched: 5. Germline V CDR1 and CDR2: MNHNS, SASEGT. The CDR3 is made up of 14 amino acids. The DNA of the CDR3 is TGTGCCAGCACGCTAGCGGGAGTTAACAATGAGCAGTTCTTC. As protein: CASTLAGVNNEQFF.

This clonotype was seen repeatedly, ten times or more. CDR3 sequence: CASTDSRDTQYF. CDR3 DNA: TGTGCCAGCACCGATTCCCGGGATACGCAGTATTTT. The chain links TRBV6-2 or TRBV6-3 to TRBJ2-3; no clear D gene. CDR1 and CDR2 (germline): MNHEY, SVGEGT. Trimming removed 7 bases from V and 6 bases from J, with 11 bases in between. CDR3 length: 12 residues.

The rearrangement links TRBV28 to TRBJ1-6, with D possibly being TRBD1 (5 bases). Trimming took off 7 bases at V and 8 bases at J, with 24 bases between the two ends. Germline CDR1 reads MDHEN; CDR2 reads SYDVKM. This CDR3 comprises 17 residues. The CDR3 spells CASTPSGQGRLDSPLHF. In nucleotides, the CDR3 is TGTGCCAGCACCCCGTCGGGTCAGGGAAGACTTGATTCACCCCTCCACTTT.

This clonotype was recorded at least ten times. The J gene is TRBJ2-2, the V gene TRBV29-1; 8 bases fit TRBD2. Losses at the gene ends were 8 bases for V and 3 bases for J; bases not matched to a gene: 2. The CDR3 loop spans 12 amino acids. Germline loops: CDR1 SQVTM, CDR2 ANQGSEA. CDR3 region: CSTRGDTGELFF. As DNA, the CDR3 is TGCAGCACGCGGGGGGACACCGGGGAGCTGTTTTTT.

This clonotype showed up just a few times. The chain is built from TRBV29-1 and TRBJ1-1; D is uncertain. Per the germline V gene, CDR1 is SQVTM and CDR2 is ANQGSEA. The V end lost 2 bases, the J end lost 1 base, and 2 bases lay between the germline ends. This CDR3 contains 11 residues. The chain's CDR3 is CSVEKNTEAFF. CDR3 DNA sequence: TGCAGCGTTGAAAAGAACACTGAAGCTTTCTTT.

The chain uses TRBV20-1 and TRBJ2-2; 8 positions agree with TRBD1. The CDR3 is made up of 16 amino acids. The germline gives CDR1 DFQATT, CDR2 SNEGSKA (reference sequence). V shed 3 bases and J 1 base; nucleotides not matched to a gene: 7. This CDR3 is CSASVPGTGNTGELFF. The CDR3 coding sequence is TGCAGTGCTAGTGTACCCGGGACAGGGAACACCGGGGAGCTGTTTTTT.

This clonotype came up a few times. The CDR3 protein is CSGTSGGSDTQYF. In DNA, the CDR3 is TGCAGCGGGACTAGCGGGGGATCAGATACGCAGTATTTT. The V and J genes are TRBV29-1 and TRBJ2-3, with 13 nucleotides matching TRBD2. There are 13 residues in the CDR3. Germline values: CDR1 SQVTM, CDR2 ANQGSEA. V lost 7 bases and J lost 4; bases outside the gene matches: 2.

The rearrangement links TRBV6-4 to TRBJ2-1, with TRBD1 as a possible D gene (6 bases). The CDR3 runs 15 residues. Trimming cost V 4 bases and J 7 bases, with 17 bases left between them. Germline V gene sequence: CDR1 MRHNA, CDR2 SNTAGT. CDR3 residues: CASSVDSGEGNEQFF. The DNA of the CDR3 is TGTGCCAGCAGTGTGGACAGCGGAGAAGGGAATGAGCAGTTCTTC.

This sequence joins TRBV29-1 and TRBJ1-1; D is unresolved. V lost 2 bases, J lost 9 bases, and 10 bases lay in between. Germline V lookup: CDR1 SQVTM, CDR2 ANQGSEA. The length of the CDR3 is 11 residues. This CDR3 reads CSVEIFNQAFF. CDR3 nucleotides: TGCAGCGTTGAAATATTTAACCAAGCTTTCTTT.

This clonotype was counted many times. This chain joins TRBV6-1 and TRBJ1-6; D uncertain. V was pared by 1 base and J by 10 bases, with 14 bases between. CDR3 length: 15 amino acids. Per the germline V gene, CDR1 is MNHNS and CDR2 is SASEGT. The CDR3 is CASSEVLLGGSPLHF. DNA for the CDR3: TGTGCCAGCAGTGAAGTTCTTTTGGGAGGCTCACCCCTCCACTTT.

This clonotype came up many times. This chain joins TRBV27 and TRBJ2-3; D remains unclear. The CDR3 spans 17 residues. V was trimmed by 1 base and J by 0 bases, leaving 14 bases between them. Germline assignment: CDR1 MNHEY and CDR2 SMNVEV (reference sequence). The CDR3 DNA is TGTGCCAGCAGTTTATTGAGTAGGGTCGTCAGCACAGATACGCAGTATTTT. Its translation is CASSLLSRVVSTDTQYF.

The rearrangement uses TRBV20-1 and TRBJ2-1, with no clear D. Per germline, CDR1 DFQATT and CDR2 SNEGSKA (reference sequence). This CDR3 region has 9 residues. V lost 5 bases, J lost 12 bases, and 8 bases lay in between. The CDR3 DNA reads TGCAGTGCTCCCCAATCGCAGTTCTTC. Protein: CSAPQSQFF.

This clonotype was seen repeatedly, ten times or more. The chain combines TRBV7-9 with TRBJ1-1, with D unresolved. The CDR3 is 15 amino acids. Trimming took 3 bases from V and 6 from J, leaving 17 bases between them. CDR1 is SEHNR, CDR2 FQNEAQ, per germline (reference sequence). The CDR3 region is CASSFAVSYFSEAFF. In DNA form, the CDR3 reads TGTGCCAGCAGCTTTGCCGTCAGTTATTTCTCTGAAGCTTTCTTT.

This sequence joins TRBV5-6 and TRBJ1-2; D uncertain. CDR3 length: 16 residues. Looked up from germline, CDR1 is SGHDT and CDR2 is YYEEEE. The V end was cut by 2 bases, the J end by 6 bases, with 20 bases between. The CDR3 DNA is TGTGCCAGCAGCTTCCAGGACTTTACGCGATTGAATGGCTACACCTTC. It codes for CASSFQDFTRLNGYTF.

This clonotype has more than one count but fewer than ten. This sequence joins TRBV15 and TRBJ2-2; 7 nucleotides agree with TRBD1. Per germline, CDR1 LNHNV and CDR2 YYDKDF (reference sequence). The CDR3 extends over 16 amino acids. The V gene end was trimmed by 0 bases and the J gene end by 8 bases; junction bases not matched to a gene: 9. CDR3 loop: CATSRDGDRARGELFF. Written as DNA, the CDR3 is TGTGCCACCAGCAGAGACGGGGACAGAGCAAGGGGGGAGCTGTTTTTT.

The CDR3: CATSDGGQRTGELFF. As DNA, the CDR3 is TGTGCCACCAGTGATGGGGGACAGCGTACCGGGGAGCTGTTTTTT. This chain uses TRBV24-1 with TRBJ2-2, with 7 positions matching TRBD1. V lost 3 bases and J lost 5; bases outside the gene matches: 5. This CDR3 has 15 amino acids. Germline V CDR1 and CDR2: KGHDR, SFDVKD.

Ten or more counts support this clonotype. The chain is built from TRBV27 and TRBJ2-2, with 8 bases fitting TRBD2. Germline V gene sequence: CDR1 MNHEY, CDR2 SMNVEV (reference sequence). The V gene end was trimmed by 0 bases and the J gene end by 6 bases; junction bases not matched to a gene: 12. The CDR3 is made up of 18 amino acids. Here the CDR3 reads CASSLSSRAGGYAGELFF. DNA for the CDR3: TGTGCCAGCAGTTTATCGTCGCGGGCGGGAGGTTACGCCGGGGAGCTGTTTTTT.

This clonotype was found a few times. The chain carries TRBV5-1 and TRBJ1-1; no clear D gene. CDR1 is SGHRS and CDR2 is YFSETQ in the germline V gene. The CDR3 sequence is 16 residues long. Trimming took 2 bases from V and 1 from J, leaving 15 bases between them. CDR3 bases: TGCGCCAGCAGCTTTCGCAGTGGGCCAGCGAACACTGAAGCTTTCTTT. Translated, it gives CASSFRSGPANTEAFF.

The V and J genes are TRBV5-4 and TRBJ1-2, with D unclear. The CDR3 extends over 14 amino acids. The V end was cut by 1 base, the J end by 2 bases, with 9 bases between. Germline assignment: CDR1 SGHNT and CDR2 YYREEE (reference sequence). The CDR3: CASSLPQQNYGYTF. Written as DNA, the CDR3 is TGTGCCAGCAGCTTGCCCCAGCAAAACTATGGCTACACCTTC.

The chain joins TRBV18 to TRBJ2-5; 8 nucleotides match TRBD2. Per germline, CDR1 KGHSH and CDR2 LQKENI. This CDR3 has 18 amino acids. V lost 2 bases and J lost 4; bases outside the gene matches: 15. CDR3 DNA sequence: TGTGCCAGCTCACCAGGTCTAGCGGGCATCTCCGGAGGAGAGACCCAGTACTTC. Protein: CASSPGLAGISGGETQYF.

V and J are TRBV19 and TRBJ1-2; D gene ambiguous. The CDR3 loop spans 13 amino acids. CDR1 is LNHDA, CDR2 SQIVND, per germline (reference sequence). V dropped 7 bases and J dropped 4 bases, with 13 bases sitting between them. The CDR3: CASTDPLLYGYTF. The CDR3 nucleotides read TGTGCCAGTACCGACCCCCTGCTCTATGGCTACACCTTC.

There are many counts of this clonotype. The CDR3: CASSLIGGPLHF. CDR3 nucleotide sequence: TGTGCCAGCAGTTTAATAGGGGGACCCCTCCACTTT. V gene TRBV12-3 or TRBV12-4 combines with J gene TRBJ1-6, with a possible D match to TRBD1 (6 bases). This CDR3 has 12 amino acids. Between the trimmed V and J ends, which lost 2 bases and 12 bases, there was a span of 8 bases.

The genes are TRBV5-1 and TRBJ2-6, with TRBD1 matching over 9 bases. The CDR3 covers 19 residues. CDR1 SGHRS and CDR2 YFSETQ come from the germline V gene. Trimming at V came to 0 bases and at J to 4 bases, leaving 11 bases not matched to a gene. The DNA of the CDR3 is TGCGCCAGCAGCTTGGATCGGGGACAGGGATTATCCGGGGCCAACGTCCTGACTTTC. Translation: CASSLDRGQGLSGANVLTF.

The table lists this clonotype with a few counts. The gene calls are TRBV9 and TRBJ1-1; TRBD1 matches at 8 bases. The CDR3 extends over 15 amino acids. V was pared by 0 bases and J by 2 bases, with 3 bases of the junction left unmatched. The germline V gene has CDR1 SGDLS and CDR2 YYNGEE. The CDR3 loop reads CASSVDRGKNTEAFF. As DNA, the CDR3 is TGTGCCAGCAGCGTAGACAGGGGGAAAAACACTGAAGCTTTCTTT.